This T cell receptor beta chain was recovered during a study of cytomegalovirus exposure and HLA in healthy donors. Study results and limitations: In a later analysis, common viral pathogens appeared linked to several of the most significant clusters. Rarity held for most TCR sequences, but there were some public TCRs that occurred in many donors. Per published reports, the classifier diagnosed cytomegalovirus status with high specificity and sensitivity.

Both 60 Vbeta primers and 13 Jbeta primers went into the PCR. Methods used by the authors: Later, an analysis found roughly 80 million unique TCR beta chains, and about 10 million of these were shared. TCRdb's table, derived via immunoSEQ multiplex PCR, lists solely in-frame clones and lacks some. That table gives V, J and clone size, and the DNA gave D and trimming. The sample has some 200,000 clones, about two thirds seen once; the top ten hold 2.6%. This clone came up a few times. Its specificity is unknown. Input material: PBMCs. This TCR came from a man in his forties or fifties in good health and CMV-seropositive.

The CDR3, as DNA: TGTGCCAGCAGCTTACAGGGGGCTGAAGCTTTCTTT. Its translation is CASSLQGAEAFF. The V and J genes are TRBV7-6 and TRBJ1-1; 7 nucleotides align to TRBD1. The CDR3 has 12 residues. Germline V lookup: CDR1 SGHVS, CDR2 FNYEAQ. The trim removed 2 bases at V and 6 bases at J, leaving 0 bases unmatched.